The next 27 T cell receptor beta chains were all read from a single sample in a study of blood T cell repertoires in COVID-19. Clones were sequenced by immunoSEQ multiplex PCR, and TCRdb holds only the in-frame ones, with some missing. The sample includes about 220,000 clones, about 79% of them seen just once. The sequenced material came from peripheral blood. The receptors were gathered from a man aged 50-59 years with active or convalescent COVID-19.

The J gene is TRBJ1-4, the V gene TRBV3-1 (or the pseudogene TRBV3-2), with unresolved D. V was clipped by 1 base and J by 13 bases, with 7 bases between them. The CDR3 loop spans 11 amino acids. In germline, CDR1 is LGHDT, CDR2 YNNKEL (reference sequence). The CDR3 DNA is TGTGCCAGCAGCCAAGTGTCCAGACTGTTTTTT. This encodes CASSQVSRLFF.

The chain links TRBV7-9 to TRBJ2-3, with 10 bases identical to TRBD2. The CDR3 has 15 amino acids. Germline V gene lookup returns CDR1 SEHNR and CDR2 FQNEAQ (reference sequence). V lost 6 bases, J lost 2 bases, and 5 bases stayed unmatched. CDR3 coding DNA: TGTGCCAGCAGGCTAGCGGGGGCATCCACAGATACGCAGTATTTT. It is translated as CASRLAGASTDTQYF. The full variable domain, with the rest looked up from reference TRBV7-9 and TRBJ2-3, is DTGVSQNPRHKITKRGQNVTFRCDPISEHNRLYWYRQTLGQGPEFLTYFQNEAQLEKSRLLSDRFSAERPKGSFSTLEIQRTEQGDSAMYLCASRLAGASTDTQYFGPGTRLTVL.

The CDR3: CASSEGTGGVSPLHF. CDR3 DNA: TGTGCCAGCAGTGAAGGGACAGGGGGCGTTTCACCCCTCCACTTT. The chain is built from TRBV6-4 and TRBJ1-6; 12 bases agree with TRBD1. From germline, CDR1 is MRHNA and CDR2 SNTAGT. This CDR3 is built from 15 residues. V shed 3 bases and J 9 bases; nucleotides not matched to a gene: 3.

CDR3: CASSLSVLAKNIQYF. CDR3 bases: TGTGCCAGCAGTTTATCCGTTTTAGCCAAAAACATTCAGTACTTC. The chain couples TRBV28 to TRBJ2-4; no clear D. The CDR3 contains 15 residues. Germline loops: CDR1 MDHEN, CDR2 SYDVKM. Trimming shortened V by 1 base and J by 0 bases, and 7 bases separated the two germline ends.

The rearrangement links TRBV7-2 to TRBJ1-5; D possibly corresponds to TRBD1 (5 bases). V was shortened by 1 base and J by 5 bases, with 15 bases between the two germline ends. In germline, CDR1 is SGHTA, CDR2 FQGNSA. This CDR3 spans 16 amino acids. CDR3 sequence reads: CASSLDWGREDQPQHF. For the CDR3, the DNA is TGTGCCAGCAGCTTAGACTGGGGCAGAGAAGATCAGCCCCAGCATTTT.

The chain uses TRBV5-1 and TRBJ2-7, with a possible D match to TRBD2 (6 bases). Germline V gene sequence: CDR1 SGHRS, CDR2 YFSETQ. The CDR3 length is 14 residues. V was trimmed by 4 bases and J by 3 bases, leaving 14 bases between them. The DNA for the CDR3 is TGCGCCAGCAGCATAGTCGGAGGGGTCTACGAGCAGTACTTC. It specifies CASSIVGGVYEQYF.

The V and J genes are TRBV30 and TRBJ2-7; D is perhaps TRBD1 (8 bases). The V end was cut by 2 bases, the J end by 0 bases, with 14 bases between. Germline assignment: CDR1 GTSNPN and CDR2 SVGIG (reference sequence). The CDR3 extends over 15 amino acids. CDR3 protein: CAWSQTGEGSYEQYV. The DNA for the CDR3 is TGTGCCTGGAGTCAGACAGGGGAGGGCTCCTACGAGCAGTACGTC.

V is TRBV15 and J is TRBJ1-2; TRBD1 aligns across 8 bases. Germline-derived CDR1 and CDR2 are LNHNV and YYDKDF (reference sequence). This CDR3 is built from 13 residues. The ends lost 1 base at V and 7 bases at J; junction bases unmatched: 2. CDR3 bases: TGTGCCACCAGCAGAGTACAGGGGGTTGGCTACACCTTC. Its translation is CATSRVQGVGYTF.

The rearrangement links TRBV29-1 to TRBJ1-2, with D tentatively TRBD1 (6 bases). Germline CDR1 SQVTM, CDR2 ANQGSEA. The CDR3 is made up of 15 amino acids. With 8 bases removed from V and 4 bases from J, the gap between germline ends came to 23 bases. CDR3 DNA: TGCAGCTCCTCACGAGCCGTCGGCAGGGGCTATGGCTACACCTTC. Amino acid sequence: CSSSRAVGRGYGYTF.

V gene TRBV7-8 combines with J gene TRBJ2-2; D might be TRBD2 (5 bases). The CDR3 totals 16 residues. V lost 5 bases to trimming and J lost 3 bases, with 16 bases between them. Looked up from germline, CDR1 is SGHVS and CDR2 is FQNEAQ. CDR3 residues: CASSPLFLGDTGELFF. The CDR3 nucleotides are TGTGCCAGCAGCCCTCTTTTCCTCGGGGACACCGGGGAGCTGTTTTTT.

The rearrangement links TRBV19 to TRBJ2-1, with a possible D match to TRBD1 (6 bases). Trimming removed 3 bases at V and 7 bases at J, with 16 bases between. The CDR3 sequence is 15 residues long. Per germline, CDR1 LNHDA and CDR2 SQIVND (reference sequence). The CDR3 spells CASSIMDQGRNEQFF. The CDR3 DNA reads as TGTGCCAGTAGTATTATGGACCAGGGGCGGAATGAGCAGTTCTTC. Full variable domain (rest looked up from reference TRBV19 and TRBJ2-1): DGGITQSPKYLFRKEGQNVTLSCEQNLNHDAMYWYRQDPGQGLRLIYYSQIVNDFQKGDIAEGYSVSREKKESFPLTVTSAQKNPTAFYLCASSIMDQGRNEQFFGPGTRLTVL.

For the CDR3, the DNA is TGTGCCACCAGTGATTTGTGGCAGGACCGGGGTGAGCAGTTCTTC. The encoded protein is CATSDLWQDRGEQFF. The V gene is TRBV24-1, the J gene TRBJ2-1, with D perhaps matching TRBD2 (5 bases). The germline V gene encodes CDR1 KGHDR and CDR2 SFDVKD. The V and J ends lost 0 bases and 9 bases respectively, with 14 bases between them. The CDR3 length is 15 residues.

The chain recombines TRBV4-3 with TRBJ2-1; 14 nucleotides agree with TRBD2. Germline values: CDR1 LGHNA, CDR2 YSLEER. The trim removed 4 bases at V and 9 bases at J, leaving 8 bases unmatched. The CDR3 spans 16 residues. The CDR3, as DNA: TGCGCCAGCAGCCCGGGACTAGCGGGAGAGCCTGGTGAGCAGTTCTTC. It encodes CASSPGLAGEPGEQFF.

This sequence joins TRBV28 and TRBJ1-6; tentative D call: TRBD1 (6 bases). The V end was cut by 3 bases, the J end by 10 bases, with 13 bases between. The CDR3 length is 14 residues. CDR1 is MDHEN, CDR2 SYDVKM, per germline. The CDR3 nucleotides are TGTGCCAGCAGTTTCGGACAGAGCCACTCACCCCTCCACTTT. This encodes CASSFGQSHSPLHF. Complete variable domain (other parts from reference TRBV28 and TRBJ1-6): DVKVTQSSRYLVKRTGEKVFLECVQDMDHENMFWYRQDPGLGLRLIYFSYDVKMKEKGDIPEGYSVSREKKERFSLILESASTNQTSMYLCASSFGQSHSPLHFGNGTRLTVT.

The chain employs TRBV20-1 and TRBJ2-7, with 8 bases fitting TRBD1. Per germline, CDR1 DFQATT and CDR2 SNEGSKA (reference sequence). V lost 3 bases to trimming and J lost 5 bases; unmatched junction nucleotides: 9. This CDR3 is 14 amino acids long. CDR3: CSASRDRGYHEQYV. The CDR3 bases are TGCAGTGCTAGTAGAGACAGGGGATACCACGAGCAGTACGTC.

J is TRBJ2-7 and V is TRBV5-4, with TRBD2 identical over 9 bases. Looked up from germline, CDR1 is SGHNT and CDR2 is YYREEE (reference sequence). The V and J ends lost 0 bases and 2 bases, in that order; junction bases with no gene match: 3. CDR3 size: 15 residues. The CDR3 bases are TGTGCCAGCAGCTTGGGTAGCGGGAGAACCTACGAGCAGTACTTC. It specifies CASSLGSGRTYEQYF.

The V call is TRBV7-9, the J call TRBJ1-1, with 8 bases matching TRBD1. Germline V CDR1 and CDR2: SEHNR, FQNEAQ (reference sequence). This CDR3 has 15 amino acids. J was trimmed by 1 base and V by 5 bases; bases with no gene match: 6. The CDR3 reads CASSVQGVENTEAFF. DNA of the CDR3: TGTGCCAGCAGCGTACAGGGGGTGGAGAACACTGAAGCTTTCTTT.

The chain is built from TRBV11-1 and TRBJ2-1; 10 positions match TRBD1. The CDR3 loop spans 15 amino acids. The junction had 10 bases not matched to a gene; V was cut back by 5 bases and J by 9 bases. The germline V gene has CDR1 SGHAT and CDR2 FQDESV (reference sequence). This CDR3 is CASSHRDRGGGEQFF. The CDR3 coding sequence is TGTGCCAGCAGCCACCGGGACAGGGGCGGAGGTGAGCAGTTCTTC.

V and J are TRBV5-6 and TRBJ2-3, with TRBD2 matching 11 bases. J was trimmed by 4 bases and V by 2 bases; bases with no gene match: 6. This CDR3 is built from 16 residues. Germline CDR1 and CDR2: SGHDT and YYEEEE. CDR3 nucleotide sequence: TGTGCCAGCAGCTTACCTAGCGGGAGGAGATCAGATACGCAGTATTTT. Its translation: CASSLPSGRRSDTQYF.

The chain carries TRBV11-2 and TRBJ2-5, with 10 bases fitting TRBD2. Germline-derived CDR1 and CDR2 are SGHAT and FQNNGV. J gave up 0 bases and V 1 base, and 2 bases lay outside the gene matches. CDR3 length: 16 amino acids. The CDR3 region is CASSLGLAGNQETQYF. The CDR3 DNA reads as TGTGCCAGCAGCTTAGGACTAGCGGGCAACCAAGAGACCCAGTACTTC.

The V call is TRBV10-2, the J call TRBJ2-5, with 7 nucleotides matching TRBD1. Germline lookup yields CDR1 WSHSY and CDR2 SAAADI. The CDR3 totals 16 residues. V shed 1 base, J shed 2 bases, and the junction held 7 bases outside the gene matches. CDR3 sequence (DNA): TGCGCCAGCAGTGAGTGGATGGACAGGACTCAAGAGACCCAGTACTTC. It is translated as CASSEWMDRTQETQYF.

The chain has TRBV3-1 (or the pseudogene TRBV3-2) and TRBJ2-1, with 13 bases identical to TRBD2. There are 18 residues in the CDR3. The junction had 11 bases not matched to a gene; V was cut back by 3 bases and J by 6 bases. CDR1 LGHDT and CDR2 YNNKEL come from the germline V gene (reference sequence). The CDR3 sequence: CASSQLRPGLAGSNEQFF. CDR3 bases: TGTGCCAGCAGCCAGTTACGACCGGGACTAGCGGGGAGCAATGAGCAGTTCTTC.

The rearrangement joins TRBV5-6 to TRBJ2-5, with D possibly TRBD2 on 5 matching bases. CDR1 and CDR2 from the germline V gene are SGHDT and YYEEEE. The CDR3 has 14 residues. Trimming removed 4 bases from V and 4 bases from J, with 14 bases in between. This chain's CDR3 is CASSPAGVGETQYF. The CDR3 DNA reads TGTGCCAGCAGCCCCGCCGGGGTAGGAGAGACCCAGTACTTC. Based on the CDR3 plus reference TRBV5-6 and TRBJ2-5, the full variable domain is DAGVTQSPTHLIKTRGQQVTLRCSPKSGHDTVSWYQQALGQGPQFIFQYYEEEERQRGNFPDRFSGHQFPNYSSELNVNALLLGDSALYLCASSPAGVGETQYFGPGTRLLVL.

This chain connects TRBV2 to TRBJ2-7; TRBD2 matches 11 bases. The CDR3 length is 17 residues. Germline assignment: CDR1 SNHLY and CDR2 FYNNEI. J lost 5 bases, V lost 0 bases, and 9 bases had no gene match. The CDR3 DNA sequence: TGTGCCAGCAGTGAAGCCGGGGGACTAGCGGCTAGGAACGAGCAGTACTTC. As protein: CASSEAGGLAARNEQYF.

The V call is TRBV28, the J call TRBJ1-4, with D possibly being TRBD1 (6 bases). V was trimmed by 0 bases and J by 2 bases, leaving 13 bases between them. Germline CDR1 is MDHEN and CDR2 is SYDVKM. CDR3 length: 17 amino acids. The CDR3 loop is CASSLWGQGLTNEKLFF. Here the CDR3 DNA reads TGTGCCAGCAGTTTATGGGGGCAGGGGTTGACTAATGAAAAACTGTTTTTT.

The V gene is TRBV19, the J gene TRBJ2-2; maybe TRBD1 (6 bases). The V and J ends lost 3 bases and 4 bases respectively, with 9 bases between them. CDR1 is LNHDA, CDR2 SQIVND, per germline (reference sequence). The CDR3 is made up of 14 amino acids. The CDR3 region is CASSITDSTGELFF. The CDR3 nucleotides are TGTGCCAGTAGTATTACGGACAGCACCGGGGAGCTGTTTTTT.

The chain employs TRBV28 and TRBJ1-3; unclear D gene. CDR3 length equals 13 residues. Germline V gives CDR1 MDHEN, CDR2 SYDVKM. V lost 5 bases to trimming and J lost 5 bases, with 10 bases between them. CDR3 loop: CASSPPPRNTIYF. The CDR3 nucleotides are TGTGCCAGCAGTCCCCCCCCAAGAAACACCATATATTTT. Complete variable domain (other parts from reference TRBV28 and TRBJ1-3): DVKVTQSSRYLVKRTGEKVFLECVQDMDHENMFWYRQDPGLGLRLIYFSYDVKMKEKGDIPEGYSVSREKKERFSLILESASTNQTSMYLCASSPPPRNTIYFGEGSWLTVV.